The rows below give T cell receptor beta chains drawn from one sample of a study of blood T cell repertoires in COVID-19. TCRdb keeps only in-frame clones here, not all; method: immunoSEQ multiplex PCR. This table holds approximately 300,000 clones, 75% to 95% found once. Sequenced sample: peripheral blood. The receptors shown here come from a woman aged 25 to 39 with COVID-19, enrolled during active disease. Each CDR3 is given without its conserved first and last residue. Fields, in order: J gene, D gene, V gene, CDR3 protein. D genes are given only for firm matches.

J gene: TRBJ2-5
D gene: TRBD1
V gene: TRBV10-1
CDR3 protein: ASSGRQGETQY

J gene: TRBJ1-6
D gene: -
V gene: TRBV30
CDR3 protein: AWRLVRGGNSPLH

J gene: TRBJ2-7
D gene: TRBD2
V gene: TRBV5-4
CDR3 protein: ASSLVGTSGSYEQY

J gene: TRBJ2-5
D gene: TRBD2
V gene: TRBV7-6
CDR3 protein: ASSLRSGRAQETQY

J gene: TRBJ1-5
D gene: -
V gene: TRBV7-6
CDR3 protein: ASSQQVWQPQH

J gene: TRBJ2-1
D gene: TRBD2
V gene: TRBV29-1
CDR3 protein: SVEDPGLAGYNEQF

J gene: TRBJ2-1
D gene: -
V gene: TRBV5-4
CDR3 protein: ASSSPGSTYNEQF

J gene: TRBJ2-7
D gene: -
V gene: TRBV11-2
CDR3 protein: ASSSRGQQLYEQY

J gene: TRBJ2-2
D gene: TRBD1
V gene: TRBV7-2
CDR3 protein: ASSPGTGIRVGELF

J gene: TRBJ2-1
D gene: TRBD2
V gene: TRBV29-1
CDR3 protein: SVGLADNEQF

J gene: TRBJ2-1
D gene: TRBD2
V gene: TRBV18
CDR3 protein: ASSPFELAGNNEQF

J gene: TRBJ2-5
D gene: -
V gene: TRBV28
CDR3 protein: ASSPGLDQETQY

J gene: TRBJ2-1
D gene: TRBD2
V gene: TRBV19
CDR3 protein: ASSPRPRGRLAGASNEQF

J gene: TRBJ2-5
D gene: -
V gene: TRBV5-1
CDR3 protein: ASSLTRASQETQY

J gene: TRBJ1-2
D gene: -
V gene: TRBV28
CDR3 protein: ASSSLDSQYGYT

J gene: TRBJ1-2
D gene: -
V gene: TRBV6-5
CDR3 protein: ASRSTVADRYT

J gene: TRBJ1-4
D gene: -
V gene: TRBV30
CDR3 protein: AWNPGEGEKLF

J gene: TRBJ2-2
D gene: TRBD1
V gene: TRBV12-5
CDR3 protein: ASGEGQLTGELF

J gene: TRBJ2-7
D gene: -
V gene: TRBV27
CDR3 protein: ASSWGGPWDEQY

J gene: TRBJ2-3
D gene: -
V gene: TRBV2
CDR3 protein: ASSEAKDITDTQY

J gene: TRBJ2-7
D gene: -
V gene: TRBV9
CDR3 protein: ASSVEVGGVDEQY

J gene: TRBJ2-7
D gene: TRBD2
V gene: TRBV28
CDR3 protein: ARLGLALTPVDEQY

J gene: TRBJ1-2
D gene: -
V gene: TRBV2
CDR3 protein: AKQGRDDYGYT

J gene: TRBJ1-5
D gene: -
V gene: TRBV27
CDR3 protein: ASMVLGQGQPQH

J gene: TRBJ1-4
D gene: TRBD1
V gene: TRBV7-9
CDR3 protein: ASSLAGQGGEKLF

J gene: TRBJ1-3
D gene: -
V gene: TRBV5-5
CDR3 protein: ASSVLEGNGNTIY

J gene: TRBJ2-3
D gene: TRBD2
V gene: TRBV7-6
CDR3 protein: ASSLALAGASTDTQY

J gene: TRBJ1-2
D gene: -
V gene: TRBV15
CDR3 protein: ATSRDEEAYGYT

J gene: TRBJ2-7
D gene: TRBD1
V gene: TRBV6-2/TRBV6-3
CDR3 protein: ASSYSRQGTDLGSGYEQY

J gene: TRBJ1-5
D gene: -
V gene: TRBV2
CDR3 protein: ASCQGLNQPQH